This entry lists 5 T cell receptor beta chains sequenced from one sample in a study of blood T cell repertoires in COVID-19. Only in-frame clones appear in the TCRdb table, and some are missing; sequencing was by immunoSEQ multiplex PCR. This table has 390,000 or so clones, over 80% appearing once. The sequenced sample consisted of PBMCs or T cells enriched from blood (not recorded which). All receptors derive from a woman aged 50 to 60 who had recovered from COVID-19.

The CDR3 loop reads CASRVRGNQPQHF. CDR3 nucleotide sequence: TGTGCCAGCAGGGTAAGGGGAAATCAGCCCCAGCATTTT. The chain recombines TRBV6-5 with TRBJ1-5, with D perhaps matching TRBD1 (5 bases). Germline CDR1 reads MNHEY; CDR2 reads SVGAGI. The CDR3 covers 13 residues. The ends were cut back, 6 bases at V and 4 bases at J, with 10 bases in the middle.

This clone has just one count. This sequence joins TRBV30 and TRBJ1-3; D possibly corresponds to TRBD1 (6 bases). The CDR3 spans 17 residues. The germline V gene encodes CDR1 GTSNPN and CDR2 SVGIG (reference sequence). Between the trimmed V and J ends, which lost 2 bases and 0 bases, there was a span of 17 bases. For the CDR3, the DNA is TGTGCCTGGAGTTCTTGGACAGTCCGCTCCTCTGGAAACACCATATATTTT. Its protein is CAWSSWTVRSSGNTIYF.

CDR3 DNA sequence: TGTGCCAGCATCGGGACACGGCGGGGGGAGACCCAGTACTTC. It specifies CASIGTRRGETQYF. V usage is TRBV2 and J usage is TRBJ2-5; perhaps TRBD2 as D (7 bases). The CDR3 is made up of 14 amino acids. Germline V gives CDR1 SNHLY, CDR2 FYNNEI. The ends were cut back, 7 bases at V and 5 bases at J, with 17 bases in the middle.

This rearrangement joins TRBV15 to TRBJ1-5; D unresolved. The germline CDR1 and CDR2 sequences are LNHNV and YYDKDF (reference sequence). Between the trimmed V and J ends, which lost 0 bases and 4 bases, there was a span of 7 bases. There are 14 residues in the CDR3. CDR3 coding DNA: TGTGCCACCAGCAGAGATGGAGGGAATCAGCCCCAGCATTTT. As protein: CATSRDGGNQPQHF. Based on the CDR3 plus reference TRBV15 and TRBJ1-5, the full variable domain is DAMVIQNPRYQVTQFGKPVTLSCSQTLNHNVMYWYQQKSSQAPKLLFHYYDKDFNNEADTPDNFQSRRPNTSFCFLDIRSPGLGDTAMYLCATSRDGGNQPQHFGDGTRLSIL.

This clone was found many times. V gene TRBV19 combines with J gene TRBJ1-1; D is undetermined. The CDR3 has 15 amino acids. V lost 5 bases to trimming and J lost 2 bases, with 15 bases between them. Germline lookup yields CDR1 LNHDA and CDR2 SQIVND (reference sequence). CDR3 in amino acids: CASSDYLGLNTEAFF. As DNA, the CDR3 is TGTGCCAGTAGTGACTATTTGGGCCTCAACACTGAAGCTTTCTTT.